The T cell receptor beta chain described here comes from a study of cytomegalovirus exposure and HLA in healthy donors (dated by TCRdb to 2015 to 2018). Some background on the complete study: An earlier analysis of 550 to 700 of the donors reported approximately 300 Gb of sequence data and 117 million unique TCR beta sequences from some 180 million T cells. Roughly 300 gigabases of sequencing data and approximately 84 million unique TCR sequences were included in an early release covering around 650 HLA-typed donors. Of the roughly 400 genotyped donors, about 80% fell in the genetic ancestry cluster associated with self-reported Caucasian donors. The study was designed to test whether signatures of past pathogen exposure could be identified by cataloging public T cell receptors. The study used immunosequencing to profile the T cell repertoires of 600 to 850 subjects and linked those repertoires to cytomegalovirus serostatus. Besides the first cohort of roughly 700 subjects, a separate validation cohort made up of 120 different subjects was used. High-throughput TCR immunosequencing, statistical association of individual TCRs with disease status, and machine learning were combined to predict cytomegalovirus infection status. A later analysis re-examined previously published TCR beta repertoires from 610 or so donors and added high-resolution HLA genotyping to investigate patterns of TCR occurrence. In the later analysis, no new phenotypic data were used to find candidate immune exposures; instead, reliance was placed on TCR beta sequences and their occurrence across donors. An earlier analysis of nearly 600 of the donors applied high-throughput TCR beta sequencing to assess whether each TCR beta V gene segment acted as functional or pseudogenic. Alongside the repertoire data, information on donor age, sex, ethnicity and CMV serostatus was compiled. A later genetic analysis used genome-wide SNP genotypes for about 65% of the roughly 700 donors, treating that subset as a discovery cohort. All discovery cohort repertoires had been generated using a single sequencing platform. Both class I and class II loci were covered by HLA typing, at four-digit resolution. Typing coverage differed by locus: A, B, C, DRB1 and DQB1 were typed in about 620-630 donors, DQA1 in 500 to 550, DPA1 in 600 to 610, and DPB1 in about 450. Because of strong linkage in the cohort, five DR-DQ haplotypes were treated as single units for association and clustering. On average, roughly 250,000 unique TCR beta nucleotide sequences were sequenced per donor among 398 genotyped donors of the cohort, with around 19% of those sequences being non-productive. Overall study outcomes, separate from this receptor: Because HLA typing was unavailable for some donors at each locus, only the typed subset was used in association tests. Correlated functional status among segregating V segments might reflect linkage disequilibrium, but an unknown experimental factor could not be ruled out. In both the original and validation cohorts, the classifier was reported to diagnose cytomegalovirus status with high specificity and sensitivity. The presence/absence analyses assumed that sequencing depth was roughly uniform across donors, and that assumption may not be true. In a later analysis, around 15,000 TCR beta sequences were associated with specific HLA alleles at a false discovery rate of 0.05. A further reported finding was that TCR beta sequences accurately predicted the HLA-A and HLA-B alleles for most subjects in the first cohort. A later analysis found that HLA-associated TCR beta chains were more clonally expanded and had lower generation probabilities than equally common non-associated chains. The earlier analysis of about 600 of the donors excluded roughly 16 rarely observed V segments, including chromosome 9 orphons, because counts were too low. The study gave a list of 150 to 200 TCR beta chains associated with cytomegalovirus. According to a later analysis, most CMV-associated TCR beta chains appeared to be HLA-restricted, and the HLA associations seemed to be driven largely by CMV exposure. In an earlier analysis of over 550 of the donors, most TCR beta V segments were observed in productive rearrangements about 87% or about 30% of the time, broadly matching IMGT annotations. In a later analysis, the rate of TCR association differed among HLA loci, with DRB1 alleles having the most associated TCRs and HLA-C alleles having the fewest. The authors suggested that the approach could potentially be extended to other disease states and immunological phenotypes. A later genetic analysis associated a missense DCLRE1C variant with V-gene and J-gene trimming of TCR beta chains, and an independent cohort replicated the association. Most TCR sequences were seen in very few donors, while some public TCRs were found in many individuals. Compared with the roughly 700-donor mean, donors in an Asian-associated ancestry cluster had fewer N-insertions in productive TCRs, according to a later genetic analysis. Only TCR beta chains were sequenced in this cohort, and the absence of alpha or paired-chain data limited detectable features. In vitro tests confirmed that a few of the cytomegalovirus-associated TCR beta chains recognize cytomegalovirus antigens. Immune exposure information for the cohort was limited to CMV serostatus. Because the 87-base-pair reads could not distinguish some IMGT-functional V segments, including TRBV6-2 and TRBV6-3, those segments were excluded. Assigning TCR associations to individual alleles was difficult when HLA alleles, especially DR and DQ, strongly co-occurred. Several of the top co-occurrence clusters appeared to be linked to parvovirus B19, influenza, CMV and Epstein-Barr virus, according to a later analysis. The sequencing pipeline was judged likely to have produced a cluster of highly shared sequence variants as a technical artifact.

The library was built by means of the immunoSEQ multiplex PCR assay. For the multiplex PCR, a mixture combining 60 forward primers for TCR Vbeta segments and 13 reverse primers for TCR Jbeta segments was used. Amplification of the CDR3 region of rearranged TCR beta genes was performed with a multiplex PCR assay on genomic DNA. The amplified TCR beta libraries were sequenced on the Illumina HiSeq System as 87-base-pair reads. The original methods were these. Across the 500 to 850 repertoires, a later analysis counted roughly 77 million unique TCR beta chains, 9.5 million to 12 million of which were shared by at least two donors. A nearest-neighbor algorithm error-corrected the raw reads and collapsed the reads into unique sequences, merging closely related sequences to remove PCR and sequencing errors. V, D and J gene segments were assigned by aligning CDR3 sequences to IMGT reference sequences. For a sequence to be retained, a match of at least six nucleotides was required to both a V gene segment and a J gene segment. Rearrangements were classified as productive when the CDR3 lacked stop codons and remained in frame with V and J, and all other rearrangements were classified as non-productive. CDR3 was defined according to IMGT convention as the region running from the second conserved V-encoded cysteine to the conserved J-encoded phenylalanine. Sequences without an unambiguous match to a single V gene segment were excluded from the earlier analysis of a few hundred of the donors. In an earlier analysis of approximately 560 of the donors, a V segment was called functional when productive rearrangements were above 56.7%, and segregating when the standard deviation between donors exceeded 5%. A statistical classification framework was developed to diagnose cytomegalovirus status using the catalog of TCR beta chain sequences. In a later analysis, TCR nucleotide sequences were compared against IMGT/GENE-DB human TR gene sequences so that V and J genes could be assigned. A later analysis assigned CDR3 sequences and most-parsimonious VDJ recombination scenarios with the TCRdist pipeline. A later analysis defined each TCR beta chain by its CDR3 amino acid sequence plus V-gene family, and excluded reads lacking a unique V-gene family. In a later analysis, 450 to 600 highly shared, low-generation-probability nucleotide sequences were removed to address suspected cross-contamination and a sequencing artifact. In a later analysis, a clonal expansion index for each public chain was calculated from normalized within-repertoire ranks of inferred template counts. A later analysis computed generation probabilities with a VDJ recombination model fitted to out-of-frame rearrangements, and checked the results against IGoR. In a later analysis, hypergeometric tests were used to score TCR-TCR, TCR-HLA and TCR-CMV co-occurrence, with a repertoire-size bias correction applied to TCR pairs. A later analysis estimated false discovery rates by permuting HLA or CMV assignments 20 times. In a later analysis, co-occurring TCRs were grouped using DBSCAN, and TCRdist sequence similarity was added for clustering within HLA-allele-positive subsets. For co-occurrence clustering, repertoires with fewer than 30,000 or more than 120,000 public chains were excluded, along with four or five repertoires with anomalous nucleotide sharing. TCRdb obtained this table from immuneACCESS and retained in-frame rearrangements with V and J assigned. These tables miss some clones; where compared with another copy, unresolved V genes account for less than half of the shortfall, and the remainder is unexplained. V, J and clone size are taken as reported in that table, and D and trimming were inferred from the DNA itself. This sample has around 130,000 clones in its table, and about 8.6% of those were observed once. Together, the top ten hold approximately 6% of the sample.

Worth noting for this clone: No cognate antigen has been identified for it. It has no much larger one-base neighbor in the sample; base qualities were not kept.

CDR1 and CDR2 (MNHNY, SVGAGI) derive from the germline V gene (reference sequence). The CDR3 has 16 amino acids, counting the end cysteine and phenylalanine. Only CDR3 DNA remains: 48 bases, in frame from the first base. A distance of 20 bases separates the germline ends of V and J, which lose 6 bases and 3 bases respectively. The cohort comprised around 700 healthy bone marrow donors. All cohort members were sampled while nominally healthy, although unrecorded immune exposures were likely present. The donor tested CMV seropositive and was one of the 289 seropositive cohort members. A peripheral blood sample was collected from each donor, and TCR beta sequencing was performed on peripheral blood mononuclear cells. The Qiagen DNeasy Blood Extraction Kit was used to extract genomic DNA from the blood cell samples.

The rearrangement joined TRBV6-6 to TRBJ1-2, with the identity of the D gene unclear. This receptor was taken from a middle-aged woman in good health and CMV-seropositive. The sample comprised PBMCs. The CDR3 protein: CASRISGGSRYYGYTF. The DNA sequence is as follows: TGTGCCAGCAGAATTTCAGGAGGATCCAGGTACTATGGCTACACCTTC.